A selection of T cell receptor beta chains follows, all from one sample in a study of blood T cells in healthy people across ages. TCRdb re-analysed the 5' RACE reads in MiXCR, keeping a single row per CDR3 protein. The sample includes some 900,000 distinct CDR3 sequences, around 46% of them seen just once. The sample comprised blood. The receptors were gathered from a man aged 30 to 45 in good health. The CDR3 runs from the conserved cysteine through the conserved F or W. A D gene is named only where the DNA matches it firmly. Expanded clones are given a class, and other clones once, few, many or no size at all.

J | V | D | size | CDR3 | DNA
TRBJ2-3 | TRBV4-2 | . | few | CASSREILTDTQYF | TGTGCCAGCAGCCGGGAGATTCTAACAGATACGCAGTATTTT
TRBJ2-4 | TRBV7-8 | . | many | CASSLDRTQLAKNIQYF | TGTGCCAGCAGCTTAGATCGGACTCAATTAGCCAAAAACATTCAGTACTTC
TRBJ1-2 | TRBV27 | TRBD1 | . | CASSSFRGLGYTF | TGTGCCAGCAGTTCTTTCAGGGGGCTAGGCTACACCTTC
TRBJ2-7 | TRBV12-3/TRBV12-4 | . | . | CATQQGSVSEQYF | TGTGCCACCCAACAGGGTTCTGTCTCCGAGCAGTACTTC
TRBJ1-4 | TRBV6-1 | . | many | CASVTGQANEKLFF | TGTGCCAGCGTTACGGGCCAAGCGAATGAAAAACTGTTTTTT
TRBJ2-5 | TRBV29-1 | . | . | CSYPGAIEETQYF | TGCAGTTACCCGGGGGCGATTGAGGAGACCCAGTACTTC
TRBJ1-2 | TRBV27 | . | few | CASSSAGVGYGYTF | TGTGCCAGCAGCTCAGCGGGAGTTGGGTATGGCTACACCTTC
TRBJ2-3 | TRBV4-1 | . | . | CASSRGVASPDTQYF | TGCGCCAGCAGCCGCGGAGTAGCGAGTCCAGATACGCAGTATTTT
TRBJ2-7 | TRBV14 | TRBD1 | . | CASSQDWDSSLDEQYF | TGTGCCAGCAGCCAAGACTGGGACAGTAGCTTAGACGAGCAGTACTTC
TRBJ2-1 | TRBV5-1 | TRBD1 | . | CASSSGQKSNEQFF | TGCGCCAGCAGCTCGGGACAGAAAAGCAATGAGCAGTTCTTC
TRBJ2-1 | TRBV7-9 | . | few | CASSWALSSYNEQFF | TGTGCCAGCAGTTGGGCCCTGAGCTCCTACAATGAGCAGTTCTTC
TRBJ1-2 | TRBV12-3/TRBV12-4 | . | few | CASGLPQNYGYTF | TGTGCCAGCGGCCTTCCCCAGAACTATGGCTACACCTTC
TRBJ1-5 | TRBV4-2 | TRBD1 | . | CASSQDGQGADQPQHF | TGTGCCAGCAGCCAAGATGGACAGGGGGCGGACCAGCCCCAGCATTTT
TRBJ2-3 | TRBV6-5 | . | . | CASSTLIGGPISTQYF | TGTGCCAGCAGCACCCTAATAGGGGGGCCTATTTCCACGCAGTATTTT
TRBJ2-1 | TRBV6-5 | TRBD1 | once | CASSRQGIYNEQFF | TGTGCCAGCAGTCGACAGGGGATCTACAATGAGCAGTTCTTC
TRBJ1-4 | TRBV14 | TRBD1 | . | CASSQVRGQGVKELFF | TGTGCCAGCAGCCAAGTTAGAGGACAGGGTGTGAAAGAACTGTTTTTT
TRBJ2-3 | TRBV13 | TRBD2 | . | CASSSQTSGGITQYF | TGTGCCAGCAGCTCCCAGACTAGCGGGGGTATTACGCAGTATTTT
TRBJ2-1 | TRBV10-2 | TRBD2 | . | CASSPGLAAEGGKFF | TGCGCCAGCAGCCCTGGACTAGCTGCCGAGGGCGGGAAGTTCTTC
TRBJ2-5 | TRBV4-2 | . | few | CASSQEGGLSQETQYF | TGTGCCAGCAGCCAGGAGGGAGGACTATCTCAAGAGACCCAGTACTTC
TRBJ2-3 | TRBV20-1 | TRBD1 | many | CSARDGQGADTQYF | TGCAGTGCTAGAGATGGGCAGGGGGCAGATACGCAGTATTTT
TRBJ2-5 | TRBV7-2 | . | few | CASSRRGQQTQYF | TGTGCCAGCAGCCGACGAGGACAGCAGACCCAGTACTTC
TRBJ1-1 | TRBV10-3 | . | many | CAISLQGPTEAFF | TGTGCCATCAGTTTACAGGGCCCCACTGAAGCTTTCTTT
TRBJ2-7 | TRBV7-2 | TRBD2 | . | CASSLGASGRKSYEQYF | TGTGCCAGCAGCTTAGGGGCTAGCGGGAGAAAGAGCTACGAGCAGTACTTC
TRBJ2-2 | TRBV7-2 | TRBD2 | . | CTSSGLAGNTGELFF | TGTACCAGCAGCGGACTAGCGGGGAACACCGGGGAGCTGTTTTTT
TRBJ2-3 | TRBV7-2 | . | . | CASSVQGFGNTDTQYF | TGTGCCAGCAGCGTACAGGGTTTCGGTAACACAGATACGCAGTATTTT
TRBJ2-7 | TRBV4-1 | . | . | CASSPDSLGNSYEQYF | TGCGCCAGCAGCCCCGACAGTCTGGGTAATTCCTACGAGCAGTACTTC
TRBJ2-6 | TRBV5-1 | . | . | CASSLALGGSGANVLTF | TGCGCCAGCAGCTTGGCCCTGGGTGGCTCTGGGGCCAACGTCCTGACTTTC
TRBJ2-5 | TRBV7-2 | . | . | CASSLDITEETQYF | TGTGCCAGCAGCTTAGATATAACCGAAGAGACCCAGTACTTC
TRBJ2-1 | TRBV7-2 | . | . | CASSAASLQTRNEQFF | TGTGCCAGCAGCGCTGCTAGTTTACAGACGAGAAATGAGCAGTTCTTC
TRBJ2-5 | TRBV25-1 | TRBD2 | . | CASTAGVAGQETQYF | TGTGCCAGCACCGCTGGGGTAGCGGGCCAAGAGACCCAGTACTTC
TRBJ1-6 | TRBV12-3/TRBV12-4 | . | . | CASSFLAAQGNSPLHF | TGTGCCAGCAGTTTTTTGGCCGCACAGGGTAATTCACCCCTCCACTTT
TRBJ2-2 | TRBV7-9 | . | . | CASSLGGGRTGELFF | TGTGCCAGCAGCTTAGGTGGGGGCCGCACCGGGGAGCTGTTTTTT
TRBJ2-1 | TRBV24-1 | . | many | CATSDFRGDNEQFF | TGTGCCACCAGTGATTTTAGGGGGGACAATGAGCAGTTCTTC
TRBJ2-2 | TRBV29-1 | . | . | CSTRQTGELFF | TGCAGCACCCGACAAACCGGGGAGCTGTTTTTT
TRBJ1-1 | TRBV5-4 | . | many | CASSLPQGVSTEAFF | TGTGCCAGCAGCTTACCACAGGGCGTCAGCACTGAAGCTTTCTTT
TRBJ1-2 | TRBV18 | TRBD1 | many | CASSQGQGDGYTF | TGTGCCAGCTCACAGGGACAGGGTGATGGCTACACCTTC
TRBJ2-3 | TRBV7-8 | . | . | CASSLARHLDTQYF | TGTGCCAGCAGCTTAGCGCGGCACCTAGATACGCAGTATTTT
TRBJ2-7 | TRBV4-2 | . | . | CASSQETYGSYEQYF | TGTGCCAGCAGCCAAGAAACATACGGGTCCTACGAGCAGTACTTC
TRBJ1-1 | TRBV27 | . | . | CASSYGQNTEAFF | TGTGCCAGCAGTTACGGGCAGAACACTGAAGCTTTCTTT
TRBJ2-7 | TRBV4-1 | . | . | CASSLQATDFYEQYF | TGCGCCAGCAGCCTCCAAGCGACAGATTTCTACGAGCAGTACTTC
TRBJ2-7 | TRBV12-3/TRBV12-4 | . | . | CASSLRRYNEQYF | TGTGCCAGCAGTTTAAGGAGGTACAATGAGCAGTACTTC
TRBJ2-1 | TRBV7-3 | . | many | CASSLETGEQFF | TGTGCCAGCAGCTTAGAAACCGGGGAGCAGTTCTTC
TRBJ1-1 | TRBV2 | . | . | CASSEKRGGMNTEAFF | TGTGCCAGCAGTGAAAAGAGGGGGGGAATGAACACTGAAGCTTTCTTT
TRBJ1-6 | TRBV20-1 | TRBD1 | once | CSARDAGTGQNSPLHF | TGCAGTGCTAGAGACGCCGGGACAGGGCAGAATTCACCCCTCCACTTT